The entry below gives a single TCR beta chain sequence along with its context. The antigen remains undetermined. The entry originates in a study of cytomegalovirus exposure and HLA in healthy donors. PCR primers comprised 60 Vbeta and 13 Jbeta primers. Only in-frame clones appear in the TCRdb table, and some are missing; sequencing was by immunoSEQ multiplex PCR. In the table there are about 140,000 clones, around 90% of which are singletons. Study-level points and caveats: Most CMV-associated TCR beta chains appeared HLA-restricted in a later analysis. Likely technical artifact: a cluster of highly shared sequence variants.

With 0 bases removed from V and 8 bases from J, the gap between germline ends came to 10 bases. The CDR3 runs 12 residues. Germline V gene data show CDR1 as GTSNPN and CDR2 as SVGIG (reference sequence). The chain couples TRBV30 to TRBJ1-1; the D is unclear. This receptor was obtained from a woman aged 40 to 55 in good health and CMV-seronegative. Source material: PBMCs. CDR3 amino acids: CAWSVSWAEAFF. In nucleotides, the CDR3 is TGTGCCTGGAGTGTGTCCTGGGCCGAAGCTTTCTTT.